A single sample gave rise to the 17 T cell receptor beta chains below, sequenced in a study of shared clonotypes between healthy human individuals. Method: immunoSEQ multiplex PCR; TCRdb's copy keeps in-frame clones and lacks some. The sample includes fewer than 3 million clones, around 93% of them seen just once. The specimen sequenced was naive CD4+ T cells from PBMCs. As for subset: CD45RA+ positively selected. Receptors originate from a man in his late teens or twenties in good health. Some clones in this sample may be carry-over from other donors' samples.

V gene TRBV7-2 combines with J gene TRBJ2-3, with D possibly being TRBD2 (5 bases). The germline gives CDR1 SGHTA, CDR2 FQGNSA. The CDR3 has 11 residues. The V end lost 5 bases, the J end lost 8 bases, and 8 bases lay between the germline ends. CDR3 sequence: CASSVGGTQYF. Written as DNA, the CDR3 is TGTGCCAGCAGCGTCGGAGGTACGCAGTATTTT.

This clone was recorded only once. CDR3 amino acids: CASSSRTRDGYTF. The CDR3 bases are TGTGCCAGCAGTTCCCGAACCAGGGATGGCTACACCTTC. V usage is TRBV27 and J usage is TRBJ1-2; maybe TRBD1 (5 bases). V was pared by 4 bases and J by 6 bases, with 12 bases between. The V gene's germline CDR1 is MNHEY and CDR2 SMNVEV (reference sequence). The CDR3 covers 13 residues.

The V gene is TRBV28, the J gene TRBJ1-3, with D hard to call. Per germline, CDR1 MDHEN and CDR2 SYDVKM. The CDR3 sequence is 16 residues long. Deletions cut 4 bases from V and 0 bases from J, with 13 bases between. The CDR3 DNA reads as TGTGCCAGCAGTTCCCCTTGGGCTTCCTCTGGAAACACCATATATTTT. Amino acid sequence: CASSSPWASSGNTIYF.

The genes are TRBV10-3 and TRBJ2-3; 10 bases map to TRBD2. Germline V gene data show CDR1 as ENHRY and CDR2 as SYGVKD. The V and J ends lost 5 bases and 6 bases, in that order; junction bases with no gene match: 11. The CDR3 has 16 residues. CDR3 nucleotide sequence: TGTGCCATCAGTAGAGCGGGAGGGCCGGATGGGGATACGCAGTATTTT. It codes for CAISRAGGPDGDTQYF.

The chain uses TRBV11-2 and TRBJ2-5; possibly TRBD2 for D (5 bases). This CDR3 region has 17 residues. V lost 1 base and J lost 5, with 20 bases in between. In germline, CDR1 is SGHAT, CDR2 FQNNGV. The CDR3, as DNA: TGTGCCAGCAGCTTAGTTACCGCCGGTCGGGGTTCCGAGACCCAGTACTTC. It is translated as CASSLVTAGRGSETQYF.

V and J are TRBV9 and TRBJ2-3, with D maybe TRBD2 (6 bases). The CDR3 has 15 amino acids. V was clipped by 4 bases and J by 4 bases, with 16 bases between them. Germline V gives CDR1 SGDLS, CDR2 YYNGEE. Here the CDR3 reads CASSPGGLRSDTQYF. The CDR3 DNA reads as TGTGCCAGCAGCCCCGGGGGTTTGCGGTCAGATACGCAGTATTTT.

The chain couples TRBV28 to TRBJ2-3, with no clear D. There are 12 residues in the CDR3. Trimming stripped 5 bases from V and 9 bases from J, with 12 bases between. Germline loops: CDR1 MDHEN, CDR2 SYDVKM. CDR3 nucleotides: TGTGCCAGCAGTCTTTTGGACGGAACGCAGTATTTT. It translates to CASSLLDGTQYF.

This clone was counted a single time. The rearrangement joins TRBV29-1 to TRBJ2-1; 11 nucleotides align to TRBD2. J gave up 5 bases and V 6 bases, and 9 bases lay outside the gene matches. CDR1 is SQVTM and CDR2 is ANQGSEA in the germline V gene. The CDR3 is 15 amino acids. The CDR3 DNA reads TGCAGCGTCACCTTAGCGGGAGGGCTCGACAATGAGCAGTTCTTC. It specifies CSVTLAGGLDNEQFF.

The rearrangement uses TRBV7-3 and TRBJ2-1, with D possibly called TRBD1 or TRBD2 (5 bases each). V lost 5 bases, J lost 0 bases, and 11 bases lay in between. Germline CDR1 reads SGHTA; CDR2 reads FQGTGA. The CDR3 has 15 residues. CDR3 in amino acids: CASSPWGSSYNEQFF. For the CDR3, the DNA is TGTGCCAGCAGCCCATGGGGGAGCTCCTACAATGAGCAGTTCTTC.

Regarding this clone: Other DNA sequences from this sample encode an identical CDR3 as well. The V call is TRBV18, the J call TRBJ1-2, with a possible D match to TRBD1 (5 bases). CDR1 and CDR2 (germline): KGHSH, LQKENI. The CDR3 has 13 amino acids. With 0 bases removed from V and 3 bases from J, the gap between germline ends came to 5 bases. The CDR3 region has the DNA TGTGCCAGCTCACCACCAGGGGACTATGGCTACACCTTC. This encodes CASSPPGDYGYTF.

This clone was counted a single time. The CDR3 sequence is CASSSPTAGGTEAFF. The DNA of the CDR3 is TGTGCCAGCAGCTCCCCGACAGCTGGCGGCACTGAAGCTTTCTTT. The chain couples TRBV11-2 to TRBJ1-1; D might be TRBD1 (5 bases). The CDR3 runs 15 residues. V lost 4 bases and J 4 bases, leaving 16 bases between the germline ends. Germline assignment: CDR1 SGHAT and CDR2 FQNNGV.

As for this clone: Other DNA sequences from this sample encode an identical CDR3 as well. The V call is TRBV5-1, the J call TRBJ1-5; D unresolved. This CDR3 contains 13 residues. Germline CDR1 and CDR2: SGHRS and YFSETQ. V shed 4 bases and J shed 7 bases, with 12 bases lying between them. The CDR3 DNA reads as TGCGCCAGCAGCCCCGGGGTTGGACAGCCCCAGCATTTT. It translates to CASSPGVGQPQHF.

CDR3: CASSPPGGGYNEQFF. The CDR3 DNA follows: TGTGCCAGCAGCCCGCCCGGGGGGGGGTACAATGAGCAGTTCTTC. The genes are TRBV28 and TRBJ2-1; TRBD2 matches at 8 bases. There are 15 residues in the CDR3. V dropped 6 bases and J dropped 4; count of bases not matched to a gene: 8. Germline V gene lookup returns CDR1 MDHEN and CDR2 SYDVKM.

V and J are TRBV27 and TRBJ2-2; D is possibly TRBD1 or TRBD2 (6 bases each). In germline, CDR1 is MNHEY, CDR2 SMNVEV (reference sequence). The CDR3 is made up of 16 amino acids. V lost 5 bases to trimming and J lost 2 bases, with 15 bases between them. The CDR3 DNA reads TGTGCCAGCAGTAGGGGGGCACAGGCAAACACCGGGGAGCTGTTTTTT. Translated: CASSRGAQANTGELFF.

This chain links TRBV19 with TRBJ2-4; D remains ambiguous. The V gene lost 6 bases and the J gene lost 1 base, with 7 bases spanning the gap. The CDR3 contains 13 residues. Per the germline V gene, CDR1 is LNHDA and CDR2 is SQIVND (reference sequence). CDR3 loop: CASRGGAKNIQYF. The DNA for the CDR3 is TGTGCCAGTAGAGGTGGGGCCAAAAACATTCAGTACTTC. The variable domain in full, completed from reference TRBV19 and TRBJ2-4, reads DGGITQSPKYLFRKEGQNVTLSCEQNLNHDAMYWYRQDPGQGLRLIYYSQIVNDFQKGDIAEGYSVSREKKESFPLTVTSAQKNPTAFYLCASRGGAKNIQYFGAGTRLSVL.

V is TRBV11-2 and J is TRBJ2-3; D is ambiguous. V was shortened by 1 base and J by 2 bases, with 7 bases between the two germline ends. CDR3 length: 14 residues. Germline V gene sequence: CDR1 SGHAT, CDR2 FQNNGV. The CDR3 DNA reads TGTGCCAGCAGCTTAGGTATGACCACAGATACGCAGTATTTT. Translating gives CASSLGMTTDTQYF.

The chain uses TRBV28 and TRBJ1-5; D uncertain. This CDR3 is built from 13 residues. Trimming took off 6 bases at V and 4 bases at J, with 10 bases between the two ends. The germline V gene has CDR1 MDHEN and CDR2 SYDVKM. The CDR3 bases are TGTGCCAGCAGGTTTACAGAGAATCAGCCCCAGCATTTT. It specifies CASRFTENQPQHF.